These 4 T cell receptor beta chains share one sample of origin, sequenced in a study of shared clonotypes between healthy human individuals. The naive CD8 population came from CD45RO-negative cells selected for CCR7, without terminally differentiated effector memory CD45RA+ cells. Clones were sequenced by immunoSEQ multiplex PCR, and TCRdb holds only the in-frame ones, with some missing. The table records millions of clones, just over 90% of them present only once. Sequenced input: naive CD8+ T cells from PBMCs. All receptors derive from a man aged 18 to 29 in good health. Some clones in this sample may be carry-over from other donors' samples.

The chain links TRBV13 to TRBJ2-7; 14 bases match TRBD2. Germline lookup yields CDR1 PRHDT and CDR2 FYEKMQ (reference sequence). The V segment lost 4 bases and the J segment 7 bases; nucleotides outside the gene matches: 9. The CDR3 has 16 amino acids. This chain's CDR3 is CASSSLTSGRAHEQYF. The CDR3 DNA is TGTGCCAGCAGCTCGCTGACTAGCGGGAGGGCCCATGAGCAGTACTTC.

The rearrangement joins TRBV7-9 to TRBJ2-2, with 8 nucleotides matching TRBD2. Germline V gene data show CDR1 as SEHNR and CDR2 as FQNEAQ (reference sequence). After removal of 2 bases from V and 6 bases from J, the junction contained 5 bases not matched to a gene. CDR3 size: 15 residues. CDR3 amino acids: CASSLKRELPGELFF. DNA for the CDR3: TGTGCCAGCAGCTTAAAGCGGGAGTTGCCCGGGGAGCTGTTTTTT.

DNA of the CDR3: TGTGCCAGCAGCCCTCGGGGGGGCGGGAGGGCGCGTAATGAGCAGTTCTTC. Its protein product is CASSPRGGGRARNEQFF. V and J are TRBV13 and TRBJ2-1; 9 positions match TRBD2. Germline V gives CDR1 PRHDT, CDR2 FYEKMQ (reference sequence). V was pared by 5 bases and J by 7 bases, with 15 bases of the junction left unmatched. This CDR3 is 17 amino acids long.

Only one count was recorded for this clone. The chain employs TRBV5-1 and TRBJ2-3, with 7 bases lining up with TRBD2. Germline V CDR1 and CDR2: SGHRS, YFSETQ. This CDR3 has 17 residues. V gave up 1 base and J gave up 0 bases; unmatched junction bases: 8. The DNA for the CDR3 is TGCGCCAGCAGCTTGTTGGGACTAACTACTAGCACAGATACGCAGTATTTT. This translates into CASSLLGLTTSTDTQYF.